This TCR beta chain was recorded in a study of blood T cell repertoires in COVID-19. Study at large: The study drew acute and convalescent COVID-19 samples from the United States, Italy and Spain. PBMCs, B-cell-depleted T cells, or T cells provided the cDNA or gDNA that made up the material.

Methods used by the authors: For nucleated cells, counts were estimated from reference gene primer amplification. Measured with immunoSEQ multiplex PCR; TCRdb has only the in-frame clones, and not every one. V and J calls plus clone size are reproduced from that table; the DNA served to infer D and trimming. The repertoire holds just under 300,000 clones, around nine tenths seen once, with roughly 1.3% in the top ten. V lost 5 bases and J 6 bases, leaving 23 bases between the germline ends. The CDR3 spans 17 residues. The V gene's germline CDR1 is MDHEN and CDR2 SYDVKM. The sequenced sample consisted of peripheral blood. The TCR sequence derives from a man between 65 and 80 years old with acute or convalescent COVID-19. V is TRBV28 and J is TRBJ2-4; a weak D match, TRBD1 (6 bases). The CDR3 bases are TGTGCCAGCAGTCTAATATACAGGGAAGTTGTAGGAAACATTCAGTACTTC. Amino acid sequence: CASSLIYREVVGNIQYF. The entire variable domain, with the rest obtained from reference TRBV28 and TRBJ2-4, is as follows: DVKVTQSSRYLVKRTGEKVFLECVQDMDHENMFWYRQDPGLGLRLIYFSYDVKMKEKGDIPEGYSVSREKKERFSLILESASTNQTSMYLCASSLIYREVVGNIQYFGAGTRLSVL.